A single sample is the source of the 31 T cell receptor beta chains below, sequenced in a study of T cell responses to AZD1222 COVID-19 vaccine (dated by TCRdb to about 2021). The library was generated by the immunoSEQ multiplex PCR assay. Entries here come from immuneACCESS through TCRdb and include only in-frame sequences with V and J called. Some clones fail to appear in such tables; in the studies checked, an unresolved V gene covers under half of the shortfall, and the cause of the remainder is unknown. This sample has roughly 120,000 clones in its table, and about 86% of those were observed once. Approximately 16% of the sample is held by the ten biggest clonotypes. This specimen's time point label, per the study, means: about 28 days (+/-7) after the second vaccine dose. The sequenced sample was peripheral blood, obtained 28 days after the second AZD1222 dose. Every receptor here comes from an adult who received the AZD1222 COVID-19 vaccine.

J is TRBJ1-2 and V is TRBV5-4; no reliable D call. This CDR3 is built from 13 residues. Germline CDR1 and CDR2: SGHNT and YYREEE (reference sequence). The V and J ends lost 2 bases and 2 bases respectively, with 7 bases between them. The CDR3 loop reads CASSFGGNYGYTF. DNA for the CDR3: TGTGCCAGCAGCTTTGGAGGGAACTATGGCTACACCTTC.

The chain carries TRBV7-8 and TRBJ1-6; 7 bases match TRBD1. This CDR3 is 15 amino acids long. The germline V gene encodes CDR1 SGHVS and CDR2 FQNEAQ. V dropped 5 bases and J dropped 5; count of bases not matched to a gene: 6. The CDR3 nucleotides are TGTGCCAGCAGCCTCGGGACAGCGGATAATTCACCCCTCCACTTT. It is translated as CASSLGTADNSPLHF.

This clone was observed once. The CDR3 DNA reads as TGTGCCAGCAGCAATCGTGGGGGCTTTAGCAATCAGCCCCAGCATTTT. Protein sequence: CASSNRGGFSNQPQHF. The gene calls are TRBV21-1 and TRBJ1-5; the table's D gene call, TRBD1, was not cross checked with the DNA. TRBV21-1 is an annotated pseudogene. This CDR3 region has 16 residues.

The genes are TRBV20-1 and TRBJ1-2; 7 nucleotides match TRBD1. V gave up 3 bases and J gave up 3 bases; unmatched junction bases: 7. This CDR3 is built from 14 residues. Germline CDR1 is DFQATT and CDR2 is SNEGSKA (reference sequence). The CDR3 is CSASRGDSHYGYTF. The CDR3 bases are TGCAGTGCTAGTAGAGGGGACAGTCACTATGGCTACACCTTC.

The J gene is TRBJ1-5, the V gene TRBV11-2; D call uncertain. Per the germline V gene, CDR1 is SGHAT and CDR2 is FQNNGV. CDR3 length: 13 amino acids. The germline V and J ends were trimmed by 5 bases and 6 bases, with 11 bases remaining between them. The DNA for the CDR3 is TGTGCCAGCAGCGTCATGCTAGGTCAGCCCCAGCATTTT. This gives the protein CASSVMLGQPQHF.

The chain couples TRBV5-4 to TRBJ2-6; unclear D gene. This CDR3 contains 16 residues. V dropped 0 bases and J dropped 2 bases, with 9 bases sitting between them. Germline assignment: CDR1 SGHNT and CDR2 YYREEE (reference sequence). CDR3 sequence: CASSLAPETGANVLTF. CDR3 DNA: TGTGCCAGCAGCTTGGCCCCCGAAACTGGGGCCAACGTCCTGACTTTC.

Only one count was recorded for this clone. This chain joins TRBV6-2 or TRBV6-3 and TRBJ2-1, with TRBD2 matching over 7 bases. V was clipped by 2 bases and J by 2 bases; unmatched bases: 3. The CDR3 sequence is 15 residues long. Germline V gene data show CDR1 as MNHEY and CDR2 as SVGEGT. The CDR3, as DNA: TGTGCCAGCAGTTACGAGGGAGGGACCTACAATGAGCAGTTCTTC. Translating gives CASSYEGGTYNEQFF.

The table lists this clone with a few counts. The chain uses TRBV27 and TRBJ1-5, with TRBD1 as a possible D gene (6 bases). Germline loops: CDR1 MNHEY, CDR2 SMNVEV (reference sequence). The CDR3 contains 13 residues. V dropped 4 bases and J dropped 4 bases, with 8 bases sitting between them. CDR3 in amino acids: CASSSTGNQPQHF. In nucleotides, the CDR3 is TGTGCCAGCAGTTCCACAGGGAATCAGCCCCAGCATTTT.

The chain uses TRBV18 and TRBJ2-3; TRBD1 agrees at 8 bases. The CDR3 extends over 18 amino acids. Germline CDR1 KGHSH, CDR2 LQKENI. The trim removed 6 bases at V and 0 bases at J, leaving 14 bases unmatched. CDR3 in DNA: TGTGCCAGCTCGCCGAACGAAATACAGGGGGAGAGCACAGATACGCAGTATTTT. It translates to CASSPNEIQGESTDTQYF.

V and J are TRBV2 and TRBJ2-3, with TRBD2 matching over 9 bases. V trimming: 3 bases; J trimming: 1 base; junction bases outside the gene matches: 5. The CDR3 has 16 residues. Germline V gives CDR1 SNHLY, CDR2 FYNNEI. CDR3 sequence (DNA): TGTGCCAGCAGTGACGGCGGGAGGGCGGGCACAGATACGCAGTATTTT. Translated, it gives CASSDGGRAGTDTQYF.

The chain is built from TRBV6-5 and TRBJ2-7; 10 bases match TRBD2. The CDR3 extends over 15 amino acids. CDR1 is MNHEY, CDR2 SVGAGI, per germline. With 4 bases clipped from V and 4 bases from J, the junction kept 7 bases outside the gene matches. The CDR3 region is CASSSLAGVRYEQYF. The CDR3 DNA sequence: TGTGCCAGCAGTTCCCTAGCGGGGGTTAGATACGAGCAGTACTTC.

The rearrangement links TRBV2 to TRBJ2-3; no definite D call. CDR3 size: 15 residues. V gave up 7 bases and J gave up 1 base, with 15 bases separating them. The germline V gene has CDR1 SNHLY and CDR2 FYNNEI. The CDR3 region has the DNA TGTGCCAGCACCGACGGGCCCTTAGGCACAGATACGCAGTATTTT. Protein: CASTDGPLGTDTQYF.

This clone appeared a single time. The rearrangement joins TRBV12-5 to TRBJ1-2, with D hard to call. Trimming took off 4 bases at V and 7 bases at J, with 7 bases between the two ends. The CDR3 totals 11 residues. Germline CDR1 reads LGHNT; CDR2 reads FRNRAP. The CDR3 loop reads CASGSEVGYTF. The CDR3 region has the DNA TGTGCTAGTGGTTCCGAGGTTGGCTACACCTTC.

The V call is TRBV10-3, the J call TRBJ2-5, with 7 bases identical to TRBD1. Germline V gives CDR1 ENHRY, CDR2 SYGVKD. J was trimmed by 4 bases and V by 6 bases; bases with no gene match: 5. There are 13 residues in the CDR3. The CDR3 sequence: CAIRERQGETQYF. CDR3 DNA: TGTGCCATCAGGGAGCGACAGGGAGAGACCCAGTACTTC.

The rearrangement links TRBV6-5 to TRBJ1-5, with D possibly matching TRBD1 (6 bases). The CDR3 is 14 residues long. Germline CDR1 reads MNHEY; CDR2 reads SVGAGI. The V end lost 6 bases, the J end lost 6 bases, and 15 bases lay between the germline ends. The CDR3 DNA sequence: TGTGCCAGCAGCGGAGATCAACAGGGTCAGCCCCAGCATTTT. It yields the protein CASSGDQQGQPQHF.

The J gene is TRBJ2-3, the V gene TRBV7-3; D is possibly TRBD2 (6 bases). The V end was cut by 5 bases, the J end by 0 bases, with 15 bases between. The CDR3 loop spans 16 amino acids. CDR1 and CDR2 from the germline V gene are SGHTA and FQGTGA. Here the CDR3 DNA reads TGTGCCAGCAGCCCCAACGGAGGGAGAAGCACAGATACGCAGTATTTT. Translating it yields CASSPNGGRSTDTQYF.

The rearrangement links TRBV28 to TRBJ1-5, with 8 bases that match TRBD1. Unmatched junction bases numbered 6, after V lost 5 bases and J lost 6 bases. CDR1 and CDR2 (germline): MDHEN, SYDVKM. This CDR3 spans 14 amino acids. The CDR3 sequence: CASSLGQASQPQHF. The CDR3 nucleotides read TGTGCCAGCAGTCTGGGACAGGCTAGTCAGCCCCAGCATTTT.

This chain uses TRBV19 with TRBJ1-5; TRBD1 matches at 7 bases. This CDR3 region has 13 residues. The germline V gene has CDR1 LNHDA and CDR2 SQIVND (reference sequence). The trim removed 8 bases at V and 5 bases at J, leaving 6 bases unmatched. DNA for the CDR3: TGTGCCAGTGGAAGGGGGCGCGATCAGCCCCAGCATTTT. Its translation: CASGRGRDQPQHF.

This clone has a handful of counts. The chain recombines TRBV6-6 with TRBJ1-3, with a possible D match to TRBD1 (5 bases). Deletions cut 7 bases from V and 4 bases from J, with 17 bases between. CDR3 length: 15 amino acids. Per the germline V gene, CDR1 is MNHNY and CDR2 is SVGAGI (reference sequence). In nucleotides, the CDR3 is TGTGCCAGCACCGGGAGGGACTTGTCGGGAAACACCATATATTTT. Its protein product is CASTGRDLSGNTIYF.

This clone was seen only a few times. The CDR3 DNA reads TGTGCCAGCAGTGAAGGGGTAGGCACTGAAGCTTTCTTT. Protein sequence: CASSEGVGTEAFF. The chain recombines TRBV2 with TRBJ1-1; D remains unclear. The CDR3 contains 13 residues. The V end lost 1 base, the J end lost 4 bases, and 7 bases lay between the germline ends. Per the germline V gene, CDR1 is SNHLY and CDR2 is FYNNEI.

This chain connects TRBV10-3 to TRBJ2-7, with 8 bases that match TRBD2. V dropped 0 bases and J dropped 3; count of bases not matched to a gene: 7. Germline CDR1 reads ENHRY; CDR2 reads SYGVKD. This CDR3 is 16 amino acids long. The CDR3: CAISESIREGLYEQYF. The CDR3 coding sequence is TGTGCCATCAGTGAGTCGATACGGGAGGGCCTCTACGAGCAGTACTTC.

V gene TRBV29-1 combines with J gene TRBJ1-1; D uncertain. V was pared by 8 bases and J by 4 bases, with 11 bases between. The germline gives CDR1 SQVTM, CDR2 ANQGSEA. CDR3 length equals 11 residues. CDR3 in amino acids: CSLVSGTEAFF. DNA of the CDR3: TGCAGCCTGGTGTCGGGCACTGAAGCTTTCTTT.

V gene TRBV10-1 combines with J gene TRBJ1-1; tentative D call: TRBD1 (6 bases). The germline V gene has CDR1 WNHNN and CDR2 SYGVQD (reference sequence). The CDR3 spans 16 residues. The V gene lost 4 bases and the J gene lost 4 bases, with 19 bases spanning the gap. CDR3 in amino acids: CASSVVTRGHGTEAFF. The CDR3 nucleotides read TGCGCCAGCAGTGTAGTTACTCGGGGGCACGGCACTGAAGCTTTCTTT.

The chain couples TRBV6-5 to TRBJ1-6, with TRBD1 matching over 8 bases. CDR3 size: 14 residues. The J segment lost 7 bases and the V segment lost 6 bases, leaving 5 bases of the junction unmatched. Germline CDR1 and CDR2: MNHEY and SVGAGI. CDR3 in amino acids: CASRTGEDNSPLHF. The DNA for the CDR3 is TGTGCCAGCAGGACAGGGGAGGACAATTCACCCCTCCACTTT.

The DNA of the CDR3 is TGTGCCAGCAGGGACAGCAGTACGGACACCGGGGAGCTGTTTTTT. As protein: CASRDSSTDTGELFF. The V and J genes are TRBV6-5 and TRBJ2-2; perhaps TRBD1 as D (6 bases). This CDR3 has 15 amino acids. CDR1 and CDR2 from the germline V gene are MNHEY and SVGAGI. The V and J ends lost 6 bases and 3 bases respectively, with 14 bases between them.

The rearrangement links TRBV28 to TRBJ1-4; perhaps TRBD1 as D (6 bases). With 3 bases removed from V and 2 bases from J, the gap between germline ends came to 7 bases. Germline V gene data show CDR1 as MDHEN and CDR2 as SYDVKM. There are 14 residues in the CDR3. CDR3 residues: CASSLRGTNEKLFF. CDR3 bases: TGTGCCAGCAGTTTGAGGGGGACTAATGAAAAACTGTTTTTT.

This rearrangement joins TRBV29-1 to TRBJ1-1; the match to TRBD1 covers 7 bases. From germline, CDR1 is SQVTM and CDR2 ANQGSEA. The CDR3 consists of 13 residues. J gave up 4 bases and V 2 bases, and 4 bases lay outside the gene matches. The DNA of the CDR3 is TGCAGCGTTGAAAGTCAGGGGGGCACTGAAGCTTTCTTT. Its protein product is CSVESQGGTEAFF.

The sample holds a few counts of this clone. The chain has TRBV27 and TRBJ1-2; perhaps TRBD1 as D (5 bases). V was trimmed by 4 bases and J by 3 bases, leaving 15 bases between them. The CDR3 runs 15 residues. Germline V gene lookup returns CDR1 MNHEY and CDR2 SMNVEV (reference sequence). This chain's CDR3 is CASSSRQKNYYGYTF. For the CDR3, the DNA is TGTGCCAGCAGTTCCCGACAGAAGAACTACTATGGCTACACCTTC.

The sample holds many counts of this clone. This sequence joins TRBV18 and TRBJ1-2; 7 bases align to TRBD1. The CDR3 has 13 amino acids. Looked up from germline, CDR1 is KGHSH and CDR2 is LQKENI. With V trimmed by 3 bases and J by 8 bases, 6 bases remained unmatched. This chain's CDR3 is CASSPSKDRGYTF. The CDR3 bases are TGTGCCAGCTCACCTTCAAAGGACAGGGGCTACACCTTC. The full variable domain, in which reference TRBV18 and TRBJ1-2 provide the parts outside the CDR3, is NAGVMQNPRHLVRRRGQEARLRCSPMKGHSHVYWYRQLPEEGLKFMVYLQKENIIDESGMPKERFSAEFPKEGPSILRIQQVVRGDSAAYFCASSPSKDRGYTFGSGTRLTVV.

V usage is TRBV20-1 and J usage is TRBJ1-2, with no clear D. The CDR3 length is 11 residues. Trimming shortened V by 7 bases and J by 6 bases, and 12 bases separated the two germline ends. CDR1 and CDR2 from the germline V gene are DFQATT and SNEGSKA (reference sequence). Written as DNA, the CDR3 is TGCAGTGGCCTCGGATCGAATGGCTACACCTTC. This codes for CSGLGSNGYTF.

This clone showed up just once. The rearrangement joins TRBV9 to TRBJ2-1; 8 bases fit TRBD2. Germline V CDR1 and CDR2: SGDLS, YYNGEE. V was clipped by 0 bases and J by 7 bases; unmatched bases: 15. The CDR3 is 18 amino acids. The CDR3 bases are TGTGCCAGCAGCGTAGCTTTACGGGAGGCCCGGGGGGGGAATGAGCAGTTCTTC. It is translated as CASSVALREARGGNEQFF.